These T cell receptor beta chains were read from a single sample in a study of blood T cell repertoires in COVID-19. TCRdb keeps only in-frame clones here, not all; method: immunoSEQ multiplex PCR. The repertoire holds approximately 200,000 clones, with about nine tenths as singletons. The material sequenced was PBMCs or T cells enriched from blood (not recorded which). The source is a woman aged 25 to 39 who had recovered from COVID-19. The CDR3 runs from the conserved cysteine through the conserved F or W. The D gene is left open where the match is weak. Not all rows give a size; the values are once, few, many and, for expanded clones, a class.

CASNPAGLRNTEAFF | TGTGCCAGCAATCCCGCAGGCCTTAGGAACACTGAAGCTTTCTTT | . | . | TRBJ1-1 | TRBV2
CASSFSSNYGYTF | TGTGCCAGCAGCTTCTCCTCGAACTATGGCTACACCTTC | . | . | TRBJ1-2 | TRBV7-8
CASSLVQGEAYGYTF | TGTGCCAGCAGCTTGGTACAGGGGGAAGCCTATGGCTACACCTTC | TRBD1 | . | TRBJ1-2 | TRBV5-6
CASGQPRETKYGYTF | TGTGCCAGTGGGCAACCGCGAGAAACCAAATATGGCTACACCTTC | . | once | TRBJ1-2 | TRBV28
CASSQRTDQVYEQYF | TGTGCCAGCAGCCAGCGGACAGACCAAGTCTACGAGCAGTACTTC | . | few | TRBJ2-7 | TRBV4-2
CASSLIPGRIETQYF | TGTGCCAGCAGCTTAATCCCAGGGAGGATAGAGACCCAGTACTTC | . | . | TRBJ2-5 | TRBV7-3
CSAGQGVGGTEAFF | TGCAGCGCGGGACAGGGGGTCGGGGGCACTGAAGCTTTCTTT | TRBD1 | . | TRBJ1-1 | TRBV29-1
CSVGTGVVSGANVLTF | TGCAGCGTGGGGACAGGTGTTGTCTCTGGGGCCAACGTCCTGACTTTC | TRBD1 | . | TRBJ2-6 | TRBV29-1
CASSPAHVGSYEQYF | TGTGCCAGCAGCCCAGCCCACGTCGGGTCCTACGAGCAGTACTTC | . | . | TRBJ2-7 | TRBV6-5
CASSSEWRDTQYF | TGTGCCAGCAGCTCGGAATGGAGAGATACGCAGTATTTT | . | . | TRBJ2-3 | TRBV7-9
CASSQASGRPSNTGELFF | TGTGCCAGCAGCCAAGCTAGCGGGAGACCATCGAACACCGGGGAGCTGTTTTTT | TRBD2 | . | TRBJ2-2 | TRBV3-1/TRBV3-2
CASSNDRGSDYGYTF | TGTGCCAGCAGCAATGACAGGGGAAGCGACTATGGCTACACCTTC | TRBD1 | . | TRBJ1-2 | TRBV6-5
CASSYPTEAFF | TGTGCCAGCAGTTACCCTACTGAAGCTTTCTTT | . | . | TRBJ1-1 | TRBV6-5
CASSARTADNSPLHF | TGTGCCAGCAGCGCTCGGACAGCCGATAATTCACCCCTCCACTTT | . | . | TRBJ1-6 | TRBV9
CASADRGDYGYTF | TGTGCCAGCGCGGACAGGGGGGACTATGGCTACACCTTC | TRBD1 | . | TRBJ1-2 | TRBV6-5
CASRQNLRGRVSTGELFF | TGTGCCAGCAGGCAAAATTTGCGGGGGAGGGTTTCCACCGGGGAGCTGTTTTTT | TRBD2 | . | TRBJ2-2 | TRBV14
CAWTLVGGVAGNTIYF | TGTGCCTGGACCCTGGTCGGGGGTGTGGCTGGAAACACCATATATTTT | . | . | TRBJ1-3 | TRBV30
CAWSPDRTALGNQPQHF | TGTGCCTGGAGTCCAGACCGGACAGCTTTAGGGAATCAGCCCCAGCATTTT | . | . | TRBJ1-5 | TRBV30
CASRGTVGNTIYF | TGTGCCAGCAGGGGGACAGTTGGAAACACCATATATTTT | TRBD1 | . | TRBJ1-3 | TRBV6-5
CASSEGTATNEKLFF | TGTGCCAGCAGTGAAGGGACAGCAACTAATGAAAAACTGTTTTTT | . | . | TRBJ1-4 | TRBV6-1
CASRVTGSTDTQYF | TGTGCCAGCAGGGTGACAGGAAGCACAGATACGCAGTATTTT | . | . | TRBJ2-3 | TRBV6-6
CSVEFQGIINYGYTF | TGCAGCGTTGAGTTCCAGGGGATTATCAACTATGGCTACACCTTC | . | . | TRBJ1-2 | TRBV29-1
CASSQGTASYEQYF | TGCGCCAGCAGCCAGGGGACAGCCTCCTACGAGCAGTACTTC | TRBD1 | . | TRBJ2-7 | TRBV4-1
CSASQGARGNTIYF | TGCAGTGCTAGTCAGGGGGCGCGAGGAAACACCATATATTTT | TRBD1 | . | TRBJ1-3 | TRBV20-1
CASSLTGLFGNTIYF | TGTGCCAGCAGCTTAACAGGGCTGTTTGGAAACACCATATATTTT | . | . | TRBJ1-3 | TRBV7-9
CASSRGSTYEQYF | TGTGCCAGCAGCCGCGGCAGTACCTACGAGCAGTACTTC | . | few | TRBJ2-7 | TRBV7-9
CASSLRTANEKLFF | TGTGCCAGCAGCTTAAGGACAGCTAATGAAAAACTGTTTTTT | . | . | TRBJ1-4 | TRBV7-2
CASSPYGSNYEQYF | TGTGCCAGCAGTCCCTACGGGTCCAACTACGAGCAGTACTTC | . | . | TRBJ2-7 | TRBV27
CASSQGQGDSRSPLHF | TGTGCCAGCAGCCAGGGACAGGGGGACAGTAGGTCACCCCTCCACTTT | TRBD1 | . | TRBJ1-6 | TRBV7-2
CATSRVRQGAYNEQFF | TGTGCCACCAGCAGAGTTAGGCAGGGGGCCTACAATGAGCAGTTCTTC | TRBD1 | . | TRBJ2-1 | TRBV15
CASRTGTGGPYEQYF | TGCGCCAGCAGGACCGGGACAGGGGGTCCCTACGAGCAGTACTTC | TRBD1 | . | TRBJ2-7 | TRBV4-1
CASSDPRSSSYEQYF | TGCGCCAGCAGTGACCCCCGGAGTAGTTCCTACGAGCAGTACTTC | . | . | TRBJ2-7 | TRBV10-2
CASSGDLNQPQHF | TGTGCCAGCAGCGGGGACTTGAATCAGCCCCAGCATTTT | . | many | TRBJ1-5 | TRBV5-5
CARSLGQNNQPQHF | TGTGCCAGAAGCTTGGGGCAGAACAATCAGCCCCAGCATTTT | . | few | TRBJ1-5 | TRBV5-3
CASSLGGPTNTQYF | TGTGCCAGCAGCTTAGGGGGGCCAACAAATACGCAGTATTTT | . | . | TRBJ2-3 | TRBV7-8
CASREGQPSFF | TGTGCCAGCAGGGAGGGACAGCCTTCTTTCTTT | TRBD1 | once | TRBJ1-1 | TRBV7-2
CASSARGPDYEQYF | TGTGCCAGCAGCGCGCGAGGGCCTGACTACGAGCAGTACTTC | . | . | TRBJ2-7 | TRBV5-6